A selection of T cell receptor beta chains follows, all from one sample in a study of neurological immune-mediated disorders. TCRdb re-analysed the 5' RACE reads in MiXCR, keeping a single row per CDR3 protein. The sample records some 10,000 distinct CDR3 sequences, around 21% being singletons. Sequenced: CD8+ T cells from blood. Receptors were obtained from an older woman with HTLV-1-associated myelopathy (HAM/TSP). Each CDR3 is given with its conserved first and last residue. The D gene is left open where the match is weak. Clone size is not always given. Where it is, it says once, few, many or a class for expanded clones.

v_call	j_call	clone_size	d_call	cdr3_nt	cdr3_aa
TRBV11-3	TRBJ2-1	.	TRBD1	TGTGCCAGCAGCTCCCCTGACAGGGGTTATAATGAGCAGTTCTTC	CASSSPDRGYNEQFF
TRBV2	TRBJ2-3	many	TRBD2	TGTGCCAGCCTTCACCCTAGCGGGGGGCTGACAGATACGCAGTATTTT	CASLHPSGGLTDTQYF
TRBV5-1	TRBJ2-6	.	.	TGCGACAGCAGCGTAGGGGCCAACGTCCTGACTTTC	CDSSVGANVLTF
TRBV5-1	TRBJ2-3	few	.	TGCGCCAGCAGCTTAGGAGGAGGGATGAGCACAGATACGCAGTATTTT	CASSLGGGMSTDTQYF
TRBV20-1	TRBJ2-1	.	TRBD2	TGCAGTGCTGGCCTCGGGGGGGTGGATGAGCAGTTCTTC	CSAGLGGVDEQFF
TRBV5-1	TRBJ2-1	many	.	TGCGCCAGCAGCTTAAACTACAATGAGCAGTTCTTC	CASSLNYNEQFF
TRBV20-1	TRBJ2-7	many	.	TGCAGTGCTAGAGAGGGGCGCAATCCTTTACACGAGCAGTACTTC	CSAREGRNPLHEQYF
TRBV9	TRBJ2-7	many	TRBD1	TGTGCCAGCAGCAGCTCCGGGACAGGGGGGGCCGAGCAGTACTTC	CASSSSGTGGAEQYF
TRBV20-1	TRBJ1-2	many	.	TGCAGTGCTAGAGATGGTAACAGTTACTATGGCTACACCTTC	CSARDGNSYYGYTF
TRBV7-2	TRBJ1-2	many	.	TGTGCCAGCAGCTTATTGCAGAGAAACTATGGCTACACCTTC	CASSLLQRNYGYTF